The 22 T cell receptor beta chains below come from one sample, sequenced in a study of blood T cells in healthy people across ages. Then a second PCR, running about 6 to 12 cycles, was carried out with a sample-barcoded 5' primer and a J-beta primer mix. TCRdb called the 5' RACE reads again in MiXCR, with one record for every CDR3 protein. This table holds nearly 800,000 distinct CDR3 sequences, around 25% found once. This sample also belongs to another study, concerning T cells of mothers and their children.

Specimen: blood. The receptors come from a boy under 18 in good health.

The J gene is TRBJ2-2, the V gene TRBV24-1, with 10 bases that match TRBD1. The germline gives CDR1 KGHDR, CDR2 SFDVKD. This CDR3 has 17 residues. The junction had 9 bases not matched to a gene; V was cut back by 3 bases and J by 6 bases. The CDR3 sequence is CATSDRRRQGASGELFF. In DNA form, the CDR3 reads TGTGCCACCAGTGATCGGCGGAGACAGGGGGCGTCCGGGGAGCTGTTTTTT.

J is TRBJ1-1 and V is TRBV28; D might be TRBD1 (5 bases). V lost 11 bases to trimming and J lost 3 bases, with 16 bases between them. Germline values: CDR1 MDHEN, CDR2 SYDVKM. CDR3 length: 13 residues. For the CDR3, the DNA is TGTGCCGTCTCGGGAAGAGGGGACACTGAAGCTTTCTTT. Protein product: CAVSGRGDTEAFF.

The J gene is TRBJ2-7, the V gene TRBV5-1, with 7 bases identical to TRBD1. CDR1 SGHRS and CDR2 YFSETQ come from the germline V gene. The CDR3 is made up of 13 amino acids. The junction had 4 bases not matched to a gene; V was cut back by 6 bases and J by 1 base. CDR3 coding DNA: TGCGCCAGCACCTCGGACAGGTCCTACGAGCAGTACTTC. Protein: CASTSDRSYEQYF. Complete variable domain (other parts from reference TRBV5-1 and TRBJ2-7): KAGVTQTPRYLIKTRGQQVTLSCSPISGHRSVSWYQQTPGQGLQFLFEYFSETQRNKGNFPGRFSGRQFSNSRSEMNVSTLELGDSALYLCASTSDRSYEQYFGPGTRLTVT.

This clonotype was detected only a few times. J is TRBJ2-1 and V is TRBV19; 7 bases match TRBD2. The end of the DNA aligns better with TRBJ2-7, so the J call may be wrong. The CDR3 sequence is 14 residues long. Germline values: CDR1 LNHDA, CDR2 SQIVND (reference sequence). The CDR3 bases are TGTGCCAGTAGTATAGCAGCGGGAAACTACGAGCAGTACTTC. Translated: CASSIAAGNYEQYF.

This chain uses TRBV6-2 or TRBV6-3 with TRBJ2-5, with a weak D call TRBD2 (6 bases). Near its end, the DNA agrees better with TRBJ2-1, so the J call may be wrong. Germline CDR1 and CDR2: MNHEY and SVGEGT. The CDR3 runs 14 residues. CDR3 region: CASKVQRAYNEQFF. The CDR3 bases are TGTGCCAGCAAGGTCCAGCGGGCCTACAATGAGCAGTTCTTC.

This clonotype was recorded many times. The V gene is TRBV7-2, the J gene TRBJ2-5; 8 nucleotides match TRBD1. Germline CDR1 SGHTA, CDR2 FQGNSA. The CDR3 contains 15 residues. The V segment lost 0 bases and the J segment 5 bases; nucleotides outside the gene matches: 5. This CDR3 is CASSLAGTGGETQYF. The CDR3 DNA reads TGTGCCAGCAGCTTAGCCGGGACAGGTGGGGAGACCCAGTACTTC.

This clonotype has only a few counts. At one of its ends the junction is not consistent with the germline gene, which may arise from a read error. The chain recombines TRBV29-1 with TRBJ2-1; D is possibly TRBD2 (6 bases). There are 13 residues in the CDR3. Germline CDR1 reads SQVTM; CDR2 reads ANQGSEA. The CDR3 region is CSVVVGTENEQLF. CDR3 DNA: TGCAGCGTTGTTGTAGGGACTGAGAATGAGCAGCTCTTC.

The genes are TRBV5-1 and TRBJ2-7, with TRBD1 matching 7 bases. Germline CDR1 and CDR2: SGHRS and YFSETQ. The CDR3 consists of 14 residues. Losses at the gene ends were 4 bases for V and 2 bases for J; bases not matched to a gene: 6. CDR3 DNA: TGCGCCAGCAGCCAGGCCGGACAGGCCTACGAGCAGTACTTC. Protein: CASSQAGQAYEQYF.

CDR3 sequence reads: CASSLKSSVFAEQYF. CDR3 in DNA: TGTGCCAGCAGCTTAAAATCCAGTGTTTTTGCCGAGCAGTACTTC. The chain employs TRBV7-9 and TRBJ2-5; unclear D gene. Gene TRBJ2-7 matches the end of the DNA better, so the J call may be wrong. In germline, CDR1 is SEHNR, CDR2 FQNEAQ (reference sequence). This CDR3 has 15 amino acids.

With respect to this clonotype: The missing conserved phenylalanine or tryptophan at the end of this CDR3 makes a read error likely. V usage is TRBV6-5 and J usage is TRBJ1-2; possibly TRBD1 for D (5 bases). V dropped 6 bases and J dropped 4 bases, with 12 bases sitting between them. Germline CDR1 and CDR2: MNHEY and SVGAGI. The CDR3 contains 13 residues. The CDR3 sequence is CASRTGFTYGYTL. CDR3 in DNA: TGTGCCAGCAGAACAGGTTTCACCTATGGCTACACCCTC.

The sample holds a few counts of this clonotype. Here the CDR3 reads CASSRGDLPSYNEQFF. CDR3 coding DNA: TGCGCCAGCAGCCGGGGCGATCTGCCATCGTACAATGAGCAGTTCTTC. V gene TRBV5-1 combines with J gene TRBJ2-5; tentatively, D is TRBD1 or TRBD2 (5 bases each). The J call may be incorrect, as the DNA end agrees better with TRBJ2-1. Per germline, CDR1 SGHRS and CDR2 YFSETQ. This CDR3 spans 16 amino acids.

This chain connects TRBV6-5 to TRBJ2-1, with 7 nucleotides matching TRBD2. CDR3 size: 17 residues. Germline CDR1 is MNHEY and CDR2 is SVGAGI. The trim removed 2 bases at V and 4 bases at J, leaving 11 bases unmatched. The CDR3 nucleotides are TGTGCCAGCAGTTACCGGGCAAGAGCGGGAACGTACAATGAGCAGTTCTTC. Protein product: CASSYRARAGTYNEQFF.

This clonotype was counted a single time. One end of the junction does not line up with germline, which may come from a read error. The rearrangement uses TRBV4-3 and TRBJ2-1, with 9 bases that match TRBD2. The CDR3 loop spans 14 amino acids. The germline gives CDR1 LGHNA, CDR2 YSLEER. In nucleotides, the CDR3 is TGCGCCAGCAGCCAAGATGCCAGCGGGGGGCTCCTGGACTTC. Protein: CASSQDASGGLLDF.

In this sample, this clonotype turned up many times. The CDR3 DNA reads as TGCAGCGCTGAAAACCGGGACTCCTCCTACGAGCAGTACTTC. It specifies CSAENRDSSYEQYF. The chain carries TRBV20-1 and TRBJ2-7; D is perhaps TRBD2 (6 bases). The V gene's germline CDR1 is DFQATT and CDR2 SNEGSKA (reference sequence). The CDR3 extends over 14 amino acids.

The rearrangement links TRBV2 to TRBJ2-5; 7 nucleotides agree with TRBD1. V gave up 5 bases and J gave up 2 bases; unmatched junction bases: 8. The CDR3 is 15 residues long. Germline V CDR1 and CDR2: SNHLY, FYNNEI. In DNA, the CDR3 is TGTGCCAGCAGTCCCCGGGACAGCCCACAAGAGACCCAGTACTTC. It specifies CASSPRDSPQETQYF.

The CDR3 DNA is TGCAGTGCTGGGGGTCGGCGGAATGAGCAGTTCTTC. This sequence encodes CSAGGRRNEQFF. The rearrangement joins TRBV20-1 to TRBJ2-1; possibly TRBD1 or TRBD2 for D (5 bases each). The CDR3 is 12 amino acids. Germline loops: CDR1 DFQATT, CDR2 SNEGSKA (reference sequence). The V end lost 5 bases, the J end lost 7 bases, and 12 bases lay between the germline ends.

This clonotype was counted between two and nine times. The CDR3 region is CASSPRSQGKLFF. In DNA form, the CDR3 reads TGCGCCAGCAGCCCACGATCCCAGGGAAAACTGTTTTTT. J is TRBJ1-4 and V is TRBV4-3, with D perhaps matching TRBD1 (5 bases). This CDR3 is 13 amino acids long. Germline V gene sequence: CDR1 LGHNA, CDR2 YSLEER. Trimming removed 4 bases at V and 10 bases at J, with 13 bases between.

Note on this clonotype: One junction end does not reproduce the germline sequence, and a read error may be involved. The chain uses TRBV7-9 and TRBJ2-3, with a tentative D call TRBD2 (5 bases). The CDR3 is made up of 16 amino acids. From germline, CDR1 is SEHNR and CDR2 FQNEAQ (reference sequence). The CDR3 spells CSSSLAPSSPRSTQYF. Written as DNA, the CDR3 is TGTTCCAGCAGCTTAGCGCCCAGCAGCCCGAGGAGTACGCAGTATTTT.

This clonotype was counted a few times. This chain connects TRBV4-3 to TRBJ1-1; a possible D gene is TRBD1 (5 bases). The V end lost 3 bases, the J end lost 0 bases, and 11 bases lay between the germline ends. Germline V gives CDR1 LGHNA, CDR2 YSLEER. The CDR3 extends over 15 amino acids. For the CDR3, the DNA is TGCGCCAGCAGCCAGGACACAGACTTGAACACTGAAGCTTTCTTT. Its translation: CASSQDTDLNTEAFF.

This clonotype was observed a handful of times. The chain employs TRBV7-2 and TRBJ2-3; 9 bases line up with TRBD2. Per germline, CDR1 SGHTA and CDR2 FQGNSA. J gave up 6 bases and V 5 bases, and 9 bases lay outside the gene matches. The CDR3 extends over 15 amino acids. The CDR3 here is CASSPQAGGPDTQYF. CDR3 bases: TGTGCCAGCAGCCCGCAAGCGGGGGGTCCGGATACGCAGTATTTT.

The CDR3 region has the DNA TGTGCCAGCAGCCGGGACAGCTCGGGCGAGCAGTACTTC. As protein: CASSRDSSGEQYF. The V gene is TRBV7-9, the J gene TRBJ2-7, with 7 bases fitting TRBD1. The CDR3 loop spans 13 amino acids. V dropped 5 bases and J dropped 6; count of bases not matched to a gene: 7. Per germline, CDR1 SEHNR and CDR2 FQNEAQ (reference sequence).

This chain's CDR3 is CASSPWGLLYEQYF. CDR3 bases: TGTGCCAGCAGTCCTTGGGGCCTTCTATACGAGCAGTACTTC. The rearrangement links TRBV28 to TRBJ2-7; possible D gene TRBD1, 5 bases. The CDR3 covers 14 residues. V lost 5 bases and J lost 4, with 15 bases in between. The germline gives CDR1 MDHEN, CDR2 SYDVKM.